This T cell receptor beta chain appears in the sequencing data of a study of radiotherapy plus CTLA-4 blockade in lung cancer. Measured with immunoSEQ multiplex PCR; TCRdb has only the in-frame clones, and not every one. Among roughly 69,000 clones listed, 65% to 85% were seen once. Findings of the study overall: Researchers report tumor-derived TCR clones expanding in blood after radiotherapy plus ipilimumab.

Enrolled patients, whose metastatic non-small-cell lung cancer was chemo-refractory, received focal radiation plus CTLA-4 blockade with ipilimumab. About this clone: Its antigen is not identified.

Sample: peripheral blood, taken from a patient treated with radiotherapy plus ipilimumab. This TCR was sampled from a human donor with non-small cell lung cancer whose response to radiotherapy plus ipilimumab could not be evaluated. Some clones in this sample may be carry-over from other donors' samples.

DNA of the CDR3: TGTGCCAGCAGTTTACAGGGTGGTGGAAACACCATATATTTT. This translates into CASSLQGGGNTIYF. The J gene is TRBJ1-3, the V gene TRBV28; tentatively, D is TRBD1 (5 bases). V was clipped by 2 bases and J by 3 bases, with 8 bases between them. The CDR3 loop spans 14 amino acids. The V gene's germline CDR1 is MDHEN and CDR2 SYDVKM.